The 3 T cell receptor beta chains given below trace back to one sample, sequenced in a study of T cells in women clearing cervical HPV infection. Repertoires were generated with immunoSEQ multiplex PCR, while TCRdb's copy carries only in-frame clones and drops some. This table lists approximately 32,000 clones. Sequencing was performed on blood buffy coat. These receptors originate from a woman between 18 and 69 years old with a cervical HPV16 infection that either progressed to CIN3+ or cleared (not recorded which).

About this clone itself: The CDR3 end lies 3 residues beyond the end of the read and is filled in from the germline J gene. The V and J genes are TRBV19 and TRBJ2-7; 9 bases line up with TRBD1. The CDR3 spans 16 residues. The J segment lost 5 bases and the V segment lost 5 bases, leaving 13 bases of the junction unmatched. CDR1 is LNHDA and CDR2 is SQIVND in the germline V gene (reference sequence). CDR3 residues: CASSPLDRGPSNEQYF. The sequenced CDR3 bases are TGTGCCAGTAGTCCCTTGGACAGGGGCCCTTCGAACGAG.

The covered CDR3 bases are TGTGCCAGTAGTATAACCGGAGGGGGCACTGAA. Translated, it gives CASSITGGGTE. The whole CDR3 sequence is CASSITGGGTEAFF. The genes are TRBV19 and TRBJ1-1; tentative D call: TRBD1 (6 bases). The read falls 3 residues short of the CDR3 end, and the missing part is taken from the germline J gene. CDR3 length equals 14 residues. The V and J ends lost 2 bases and 4 bases respectively, with 11 bases between them. Per the germline V gene, CDR1 is LNHDA and CDR2 is SQIVND (reference sequence). The full variable domain, its missing parts supplied by reference TRBV19 and TRBJ1-1, is DGGITQSPKYLFRKEGQNVTLSCEQNLNHDAMYWYRQDPGQGLRLIYYSQIVNDFQKGDIAEGYSVSREKKESFPLTVTSAQKNPTAFYLCASSITGGGTEAFFGQGTRLTVV.

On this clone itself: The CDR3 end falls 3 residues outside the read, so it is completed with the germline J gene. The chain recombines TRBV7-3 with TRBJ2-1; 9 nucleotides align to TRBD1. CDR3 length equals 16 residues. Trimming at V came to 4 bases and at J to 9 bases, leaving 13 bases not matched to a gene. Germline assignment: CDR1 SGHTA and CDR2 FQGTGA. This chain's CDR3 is CASSSSRDRALGEQFF. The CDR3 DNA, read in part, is TGTGCCAGCAGCTCATCCCGGGACAGGGCCCTCGGTGAG.